The clone carrying this TCR beta chain was seen many times. The antigen remains undetermined. This record comes from a study of T cells in Graves' hyperthyroidism and ophthalmopathy. Those patients with uncontrolled infection, other autoimmune disease, pregnancy or lactation were excluded. Study outcomes and limitations: The model foresaw ophthalmopathy a median around 6 months prior to onset.

This CDR3 contains 15 residues. Germline lookup yields CDR1 SGHTA and CDR2 FQGNSA. The V and J ends lost 7 bases and 2 bases, in that order; junction bases with no gene match: 7. There were TCR beta CDR3 regions amplified from RNA transcripts. HTBI primers were employed in a first-round RT-PCR of the TCR CDR3. TCRdb redid the calling of the multiplex PCR reads with MiXCR, one entry per CDR3 protein. This table holds about 350,000 distinct CDR3 sequences, around 15% found once. The clonotype was recovered from a woman aged 60-70 years with Graves' ophthalmopathy. J is TRBJ2-1 and V is TRBV7-2; 8 positions agree with TRBD2. Material: blood. CDR3 region: CASTIAGRTYNEQFF. The CDR3 DNA follows: TGTGCCAGCACTATAGCGGGACGAACCTACAATGAGCAGTTCTTC.